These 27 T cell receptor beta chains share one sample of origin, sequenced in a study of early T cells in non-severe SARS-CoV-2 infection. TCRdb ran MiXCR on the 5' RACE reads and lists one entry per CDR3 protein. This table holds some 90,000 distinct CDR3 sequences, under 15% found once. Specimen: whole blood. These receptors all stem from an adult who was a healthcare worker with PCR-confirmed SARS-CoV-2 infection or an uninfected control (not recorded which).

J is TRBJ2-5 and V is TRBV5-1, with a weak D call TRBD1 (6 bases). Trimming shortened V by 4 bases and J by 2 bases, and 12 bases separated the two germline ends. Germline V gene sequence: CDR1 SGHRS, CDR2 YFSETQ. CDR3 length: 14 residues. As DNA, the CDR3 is TGCGCCAGCAGCCCTGGACAGTCACAAGAGACCCAGTACTTC. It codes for CASSPGQSQETQYF.

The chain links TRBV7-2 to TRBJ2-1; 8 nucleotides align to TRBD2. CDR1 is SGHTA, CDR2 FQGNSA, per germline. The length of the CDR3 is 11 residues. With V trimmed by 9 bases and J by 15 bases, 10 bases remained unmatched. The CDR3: CASREGPAGFF. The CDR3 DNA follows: TGTGCCAGTCGGGAGGGTCCCGCAGGGTTCTTC. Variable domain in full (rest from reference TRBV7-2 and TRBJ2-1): GAGVSQSPSNKVTEKGKDVELRCDPISGHTALYWYRQSLGQGLEFLIYFQGNSAPDKSGLPSDRFSAERTGGSVSTLTIQRTQQEDSAVYLCASREGPAGFFGPGTRLTVL.

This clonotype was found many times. Written as DNA, the CDR3 is TGTGCCATCAGTGAGTCCCTACAGGGCGAGACCCAGTACTTC. This gives the protein CAISESLQGETQYF. The J gene is TRBJ2-5, the V gene TRBV10-3; a possible D gene is TRBD1 (6 bases). This CDR3 contains 14 residues. The germline V and J ends were trimmed by 0 bases and 5 bases, with 10 bases remaining between them. CDR1 and CDR2 from the germline V gene are ENHRY and SYGVKD.

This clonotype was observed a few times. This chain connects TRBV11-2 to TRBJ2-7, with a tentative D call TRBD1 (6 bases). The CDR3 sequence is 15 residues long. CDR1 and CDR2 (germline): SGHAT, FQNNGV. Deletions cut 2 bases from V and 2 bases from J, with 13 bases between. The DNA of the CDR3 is TGTGCCAGCAGCTTATTGCAGGGGCGAACCTACGAGCAGTACTTC. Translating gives CASSLLQGRTYEQYF.

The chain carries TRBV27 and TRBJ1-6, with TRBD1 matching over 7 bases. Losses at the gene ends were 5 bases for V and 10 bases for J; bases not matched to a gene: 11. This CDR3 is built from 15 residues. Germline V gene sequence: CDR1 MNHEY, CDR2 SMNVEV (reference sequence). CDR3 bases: TGTGCCAGCAGTCTCACGGACAGGTTGGGCTCACCCCTCCACTTT. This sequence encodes CASSLTDRLGSPLHF.

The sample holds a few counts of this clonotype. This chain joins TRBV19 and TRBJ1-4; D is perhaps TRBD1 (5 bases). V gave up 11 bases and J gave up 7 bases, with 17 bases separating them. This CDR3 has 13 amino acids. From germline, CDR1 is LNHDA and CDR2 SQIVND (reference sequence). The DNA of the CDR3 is TGTGCCGCCGGGGCGGGGATCCGTGAAAAACTGTTTTTT. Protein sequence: CAAGAGIREKLFF.

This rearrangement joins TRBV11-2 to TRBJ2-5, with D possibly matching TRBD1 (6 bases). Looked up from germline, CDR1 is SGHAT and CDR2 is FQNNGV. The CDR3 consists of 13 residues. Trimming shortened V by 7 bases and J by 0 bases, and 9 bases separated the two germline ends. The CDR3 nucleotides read TGTGCCAGCACCCGACAGGACCAAGAGACCCAGTACTTC. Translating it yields CASTRQDQETQYF.

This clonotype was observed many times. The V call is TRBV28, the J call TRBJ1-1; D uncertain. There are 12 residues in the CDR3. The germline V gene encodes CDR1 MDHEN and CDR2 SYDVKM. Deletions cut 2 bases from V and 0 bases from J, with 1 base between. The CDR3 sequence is CASSLMNTEAFF. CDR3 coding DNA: TGTGCCAGCAGTTTAATGAACACTGAAGCTTTCTTT.

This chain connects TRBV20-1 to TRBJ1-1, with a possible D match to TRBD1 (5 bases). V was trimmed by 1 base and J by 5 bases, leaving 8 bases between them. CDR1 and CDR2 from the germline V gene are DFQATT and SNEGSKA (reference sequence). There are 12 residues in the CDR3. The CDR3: CSARAGGTEAFF. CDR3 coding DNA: TGCAGTGCTAGAGCGGGGGGGACTGAAGCTTTCTTT.

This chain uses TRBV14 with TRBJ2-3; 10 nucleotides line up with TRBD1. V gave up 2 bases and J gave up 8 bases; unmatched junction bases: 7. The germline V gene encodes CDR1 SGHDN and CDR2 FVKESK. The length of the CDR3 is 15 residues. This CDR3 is CASSQLGQGRITQYF. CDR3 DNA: TGTGCCAGCAGCCAATTGGGACAGGGGCGGATTACGCAGTATTTT.

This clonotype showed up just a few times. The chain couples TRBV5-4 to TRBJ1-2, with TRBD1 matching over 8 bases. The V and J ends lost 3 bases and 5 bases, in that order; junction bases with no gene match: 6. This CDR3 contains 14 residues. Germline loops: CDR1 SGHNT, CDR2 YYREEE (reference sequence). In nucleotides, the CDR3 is TGTGCCAGCAGCTCCCCAGGGGGCAAGTATGGCTACACCTTC. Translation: CASSSPGGKYGYTF.

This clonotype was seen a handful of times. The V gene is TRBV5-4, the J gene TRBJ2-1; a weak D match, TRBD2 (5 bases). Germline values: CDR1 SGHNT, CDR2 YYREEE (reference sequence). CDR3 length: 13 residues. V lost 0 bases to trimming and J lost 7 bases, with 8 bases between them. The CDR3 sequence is CASSLAPGNEQFF. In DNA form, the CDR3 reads TGTGCCAGCAGCTTGGCGCCGGGAAATGAGCAGTTCTTC.

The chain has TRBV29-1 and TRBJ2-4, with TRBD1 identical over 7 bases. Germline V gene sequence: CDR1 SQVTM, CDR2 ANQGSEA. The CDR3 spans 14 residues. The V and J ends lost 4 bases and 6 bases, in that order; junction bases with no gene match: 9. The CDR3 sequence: CSVVSDRALNIQYF. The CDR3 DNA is TGCAGCGTTGTCTCAGACAGGGCCCTAAACATTCAGTACTTC.

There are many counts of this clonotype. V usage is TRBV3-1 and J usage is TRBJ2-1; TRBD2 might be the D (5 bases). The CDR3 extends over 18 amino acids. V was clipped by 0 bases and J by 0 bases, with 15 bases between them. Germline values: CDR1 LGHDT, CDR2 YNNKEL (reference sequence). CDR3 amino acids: CASSQEEAIGLSYNEQFF. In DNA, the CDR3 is TGTGCCAGCAGCCAAGAGGAGGCGATCGGCCTCTCCTACAATGAGCAGTTCTTC.

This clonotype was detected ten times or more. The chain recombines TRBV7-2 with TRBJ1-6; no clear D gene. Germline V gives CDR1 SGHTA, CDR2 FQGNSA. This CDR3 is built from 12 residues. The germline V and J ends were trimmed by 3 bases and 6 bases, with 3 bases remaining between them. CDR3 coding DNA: TGTGCCAGCAGCTTTCTTAATTCACCCCTCCACTTT. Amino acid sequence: CASSFLNSPLHF.

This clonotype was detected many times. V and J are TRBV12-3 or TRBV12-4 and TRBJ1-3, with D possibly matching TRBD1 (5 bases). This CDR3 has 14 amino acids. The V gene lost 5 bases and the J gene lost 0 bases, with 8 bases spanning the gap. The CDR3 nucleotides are TGTGCCAGCAGTCGACAGCCCTCTGGAAACACCATATATTTT. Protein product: CASSRQPSGNTIYF.

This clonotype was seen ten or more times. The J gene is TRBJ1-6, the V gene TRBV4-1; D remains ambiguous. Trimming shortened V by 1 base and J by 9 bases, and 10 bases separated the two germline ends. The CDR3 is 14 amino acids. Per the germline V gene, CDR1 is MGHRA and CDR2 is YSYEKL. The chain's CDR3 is CASSQVVTSSPLHF. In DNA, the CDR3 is TGCGCCAGCAGCCAAGTCGTTACGTCTTCACCCCTCCACTTT.

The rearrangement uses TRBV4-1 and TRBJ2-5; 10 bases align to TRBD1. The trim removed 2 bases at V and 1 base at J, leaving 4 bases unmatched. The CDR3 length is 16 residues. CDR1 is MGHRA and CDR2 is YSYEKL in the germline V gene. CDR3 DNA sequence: TGCGCCAGCAGCCAATCGGACAGGGGGGGCCAAGAGACCCAGTACTTC. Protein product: CASSQSDRGGQETQYF.

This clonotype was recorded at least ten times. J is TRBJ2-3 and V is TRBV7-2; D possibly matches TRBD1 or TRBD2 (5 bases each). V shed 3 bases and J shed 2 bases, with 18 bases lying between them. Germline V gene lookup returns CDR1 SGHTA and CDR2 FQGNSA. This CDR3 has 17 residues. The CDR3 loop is CASSFGGSRSFTDTQYF. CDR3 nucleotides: TGTGCCAGCAGCTTTGGGGGTAGTAGATCTTTCACAGATACGCAGTATTTT.

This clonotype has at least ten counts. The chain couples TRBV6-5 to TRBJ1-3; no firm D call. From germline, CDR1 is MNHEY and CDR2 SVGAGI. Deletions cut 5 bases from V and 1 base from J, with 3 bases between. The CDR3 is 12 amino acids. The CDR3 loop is CASSESGNTIYF. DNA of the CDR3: TGTGCCAGCAGTGAATCTGGAAACACCATATATTTT.

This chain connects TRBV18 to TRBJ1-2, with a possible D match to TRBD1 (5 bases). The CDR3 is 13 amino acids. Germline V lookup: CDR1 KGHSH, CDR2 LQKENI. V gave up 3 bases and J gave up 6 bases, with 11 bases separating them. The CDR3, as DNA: TGTGCCAGCTCACCCGGGACGGTGGATGGCTACACCTTC. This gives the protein CASSPGTVDGYTF.

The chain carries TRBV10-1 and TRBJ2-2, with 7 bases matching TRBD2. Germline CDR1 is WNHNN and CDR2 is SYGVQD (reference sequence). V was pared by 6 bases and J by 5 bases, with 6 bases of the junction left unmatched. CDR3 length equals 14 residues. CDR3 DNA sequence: TGCGCCAGCAGGAGCGGGATCGAAACCGGGGAGCTGTTTTTT. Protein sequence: CASRSGIETGELFF.

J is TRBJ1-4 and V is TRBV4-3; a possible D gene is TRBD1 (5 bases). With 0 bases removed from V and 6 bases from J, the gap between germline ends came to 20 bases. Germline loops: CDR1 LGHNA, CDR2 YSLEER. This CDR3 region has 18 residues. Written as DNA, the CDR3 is TGCGCCAGCAGCCAAGAGATTGTGCTTCGGGGACGGGATGAAAAACTGTTTTTT. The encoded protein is CASSQEIVLRGRDEKLFF.

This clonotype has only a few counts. CDR3 nucleotide sequence: TGTGCCAGCAGTTTAAGATTCGGCGGAGGCTCCTACGAGCAGTACTTC. As protein: CASSLRFGGGSYEQYF. The chain joins TRBV27 to TRBJ2-7, with D tentatively TRBD2 (5 bases). The V and J ends lost 2 bases and 0 bases respectively, with 14 bases between them. Germline V gene sequence: CDR1 MNHEY, CDR2 SMNVEV (reference sequence). The CDR3 extends over 16 amino acids.

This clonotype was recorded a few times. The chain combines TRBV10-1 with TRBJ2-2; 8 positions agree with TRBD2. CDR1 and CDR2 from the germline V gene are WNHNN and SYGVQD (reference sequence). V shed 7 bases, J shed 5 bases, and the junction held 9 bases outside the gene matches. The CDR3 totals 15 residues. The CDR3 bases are TGCGCCAGCACCGAGGGACTAGATGGGACCGGGGAGCTGTTTTTT. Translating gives CASTEGLDGTGELFF.

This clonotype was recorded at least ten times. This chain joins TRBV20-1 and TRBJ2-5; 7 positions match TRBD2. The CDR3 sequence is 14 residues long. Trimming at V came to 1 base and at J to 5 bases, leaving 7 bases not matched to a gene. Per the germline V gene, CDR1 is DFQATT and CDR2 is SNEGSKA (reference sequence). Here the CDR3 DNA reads TGCAGTGCTAGAGGCGGGAGCGTCGGGGAGACCCAGTACTTC. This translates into CSARGGSVGETQYF.

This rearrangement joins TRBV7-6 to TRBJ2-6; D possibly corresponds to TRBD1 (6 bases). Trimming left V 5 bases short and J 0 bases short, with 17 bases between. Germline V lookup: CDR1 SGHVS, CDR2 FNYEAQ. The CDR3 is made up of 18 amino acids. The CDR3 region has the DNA TGTGCCAGCAGCGCCCGACAGGCATTCAGCTCTGGGGCCAACGTCCTGACTTTC. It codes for CASSARQAFSSGANVLTF.